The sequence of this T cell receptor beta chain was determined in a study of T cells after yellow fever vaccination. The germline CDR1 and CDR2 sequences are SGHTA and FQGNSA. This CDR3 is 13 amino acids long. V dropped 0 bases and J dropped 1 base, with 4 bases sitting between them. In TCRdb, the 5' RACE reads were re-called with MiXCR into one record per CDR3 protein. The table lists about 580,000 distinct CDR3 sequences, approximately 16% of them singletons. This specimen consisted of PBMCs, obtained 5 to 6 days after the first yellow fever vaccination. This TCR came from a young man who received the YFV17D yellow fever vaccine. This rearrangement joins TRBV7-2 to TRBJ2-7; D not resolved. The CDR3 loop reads CASSLAKSYEQYF. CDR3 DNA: TGTGCCAGCAGCTTAGCGAAATCCTACGAGCAGTACTTC.